The 17 T cell receptor beta chains given below trace back to one sample, sequenced in a study of shared clonotypes between healthy human individuals. TCRdb's copy holds only in-frame clones and misses some; the assay was immunoSEQ multiplex PCR. The data show about 660,000 clones, 74% seen once. Input material: memory CD4+ T cells sorted from blood. Subset here: CD45RA-negative fraction. All receptors come from a woman in her twenties or thirties in good health.

This clone was seen just once. At the DNA level, this CDR3 is encoded by other sequences in the same sample as well. The chain employs TRBV2 and TRBJ2-3, with D hard to call. In germline, CDR1 is SNHLY, CDR2 FYNNEI. V lost 4 bases to trimming and J lost 4 bases, with 6 bases between them. This CDR3 is built from 12 residues. Here the CDR3 reads CASSVVPDTQYF. For the CDR3, the DNA is TGTGCCAGCAGTGTGGTCCCAGATACGCAGTATTTT. The full variable domain, its missing parts supplied by reference TRBV2 and TRBJ2-3, is EPEVTQTPSHQVTQMGQEVILRCVPISNHLYFYWYRQILGQKVEFLVSFYNNEISEKSEIFDDQFSVERPDGSNFTLKIRSTKLEDSAMYFCASSVVPDTQYFGPGTRLTVL.

J is TRBJ2-2 and V is TRBV6-1; 8 bases are a match to TRBD2. The CDR3 contains 16 residues. Germline values: CDR1 MNHNS, CDR2 SASEGT. J lost 1 base, V lost 4 bases, and 5 bases had no gene match. The CDR3 spells CASSGFSGKNTGELFF. The CDR3 DNA reads as TGTGCCAGCAGTGGGTTTAGCGGGAAGAACACCGGGGAGCTGTTTTTT.

CDR3 loop: CASSLMNTEAFF. The CDR3 region has the DNA TGTGCCAGCAGCTTAATGAACACTGAAGCTTTCTTT. V usage is TRBV7-2 and J usage is TRBJ1-1, with D hard to call. From germline, CDR1 is SGHTA and CDR2 FQGNSA. This CDR3 region has 12 residues. V was cut by 2 bases and J by 0 bases, with 1 base left in between.

This clone was counted a few times. V and J are TRBV7-3 and TRBJ1-2; 7 bases fit TRBD1. Germline V gene lookup returns CDR1 SGHTA and CDR2 FQGTGA. This CDR3 is built from 12 residues. V gave up 5 bases and J gave up 8 bases; unmatched junction bases: 5. In nucleotides, the CDR3 is TGTGCCAGCAGCGACAGGGATTGCGGCTACACCTTC. This codes for CASSDRDCGYTF.

CDR3 protein: CASKQNPRSSYNSPLHF. In DNA, the CDR3 is TGTGCCAGCAAACAGAACCCCAGAAGCTCCTATAATTCACCCCTCCACTTT. This chain connects TRBV28 to TRBJ1-6; D not resolved. This CDR3 is 17 amino acids long. Trimming removed 7 bases from V and 0 bases from J, with 16 bases in between. Germline lookup yields CDR1 MDHEN and CDR2 SYDVKM.

CDR3 amino acids: CASSLPGGQSTGELFF. DNA for the CDR3: TGTGCCAGCAGTCTACCCGGTGGACAGAGTACCGGGGAGCTGTTTTTT. The chain uses TRBV27 and TRBJ2-2; maybe TRBD1 (6 bases). The germline V and J ends were trimmed by 5 bases and 5 bases, with 18 bases remaining between them. Germline V gene lookup returns CDR1 MNHEY and CDR2 SMNVEV (reference sequence). The CDR3 loop spans 16 amino acids.

The chain has TRBV10-1 and TRBJ1-1; maybe TRBD1 (5 bases). The V gene's germline CDR1 is WNHNN and CDR2 SYGVQD (reference sequence). The CDR3 has 14 amino acids. V was pared by 4 bases and J by 6 bases, with 15 bases between. CDR3 DNA sequence: TGCGCCAGCAGTGTTAGAGGGACGGGAGCTGAAGCTTTCTTT. Translating gives CASSVRGTGAEAFF.

V gene TRBV10-3 combines with J gene TRBJ2-5; 9 bases map to TRBD1. The CDR3 consists of 12 residues. Germline V gene lookup returns CDR1 ENHRY and CDR2 SYGVKD. Germline trimming cut 8 bases from V and 2 bases from J; bases unmatched to any gene: 0. Written as DNA, the CDR3 is TGTGCCATCGGGACAGGGCAAGAGACCCAGTACTTC. Its protein is CAIGTGQETQYF.

The chain links TRBV29-1 to TRBJ1-2, with D possibly being TRBD1 (6 bases). V was clipped by 0 bases and J by 6 bases, with 14 bases between them. Germline CDR1 reads SQVTM; CDR2 reads ANQGSEA. The length of the CDR3 is 14 residues. CDR3 DNA sequence: TGCAGCGTTGAAGATCCCCCAGGGGTAAATGGCTACACCTTC. Amino acid sequence: CSVEDPPGVNGYTF.

The rearrangement links TRBV6-6 to TRBJ1-5; D call uncertain. This CDR3 contains 14 residues. The V end lost 5 bases, the J end lost 0 bases, and 8 bases lay between the germline ends. Per germline, CDR1 MNHNY and CDR2 SVGAGI (reference sequence). CDR3 protein: CASSDNLSNQPQHF. The CDR3, as DNA: TGTGCCAGCAGTGACAATCTTAGCAATCAGCCCCAGCATTTT.

This CDR3 reads CASSLRQGKKAFF. The DNA for the CDR3 is TGTGCCAGCAGTTTGCGGCAGGGAAAAAAAGCTTTCTTT. V is TRBV28 and J is TRBJ1-1; a weak D match, TRBD1 (5 bases). V was trimmed by 3 bases and J by 9 bases, leaving 14 bases between them. This CDR3 comprises 13 residues. Germline CDR1 and CDR2: MDHEN and SYDVKM. Full variable domain (missing parts from reference TRBV28 and TRBJ1-1): DVKVTQSSRYLVKRTGEKVFLECVQDMDHENMFWYRQDPGLGLRLIYFSYDVKMKEKGDIPEGYSVSREKKERFSLILESASTNQTSMYLCASSLRQGKKAFFGQGTRLTVV.

The J gene is TRBJ1-1, the V gene TRBV5-4; D is unresolved. The CDR3 covers 14 residues. Per germline, CDR1 SGHNT and CDR2 YYREEE (reference sequence). Trimming shortened V by 4 bases and J by 4 bases, and 14 bases separated the two germline ends. Here the CDR3 reads CASSADYSGTEAFF. The CDR3 DNA follows: TGTGCCAGCAGCGCCGACTACAGCGGCACTGAAGCTTTCTTT.

This rearrangement joins TRBV19 to TRBJ1-5; no definite D call. With 5 bases removed from V and 1 base from J, the gap between germline ends came to 15 bases. The CDR3 loop spans 16 amino acids. Germline CDR1 LNHDA, CDR2 SQIVND (reference sequence). CDR3 protein: CASSPNPMGSNQPQHF. DNA of the CDR3: TGTGCCAGTAGTCCTAACCCAATGGGGAGCAATCAGCCCCAGCATTTT. Full variable domain (missing parts from reference TRBV19 and TRBJ1-5): DGGITQSPKYLFRKEGQNVTLSCEQNLNHDAMYWYRQDPGQGLRLIYYSQIVNDFQKGDIAEGYSVSREKKESFPLTVTSAQKNPTAFYLCASSPNPMGSNQPQHFGDGTRLSIL.

The chain has TRBV7-7 and TRBJ2-1, with a weak D call TRBD2 (5 bases). Trimming removed 1 base from V and 8 bases from J, with 12 bases in between. The CDR3 loop spans 14 amino acids. Germline V lookup: CDR1 SSHAT, CDR2 FNYEAQ (reference sequence). CDR3 sequence: CASSLDGMWDEQFF. The DNA of the CDR3 is TGTGCCAGCAGCTTAGACGGGATGTGGGATGAGCAGTTCTTC. Supplemented by reference TRBV7-7 and TRBJ2-1, the full variable domain reads GAGVSQSPRYKVTKRGQDVTLRCDPISSHATLYWYQQALGQGPEFLTYFNYEAQPDKSGLPSDRFSAERPEGSISTLTIQRTEQRDSAMYRCASSLDGMWDEQFFGPGTRLTVL.

This clone was counted between two and nine times. The CDR3 DNA is TGTGCCAGCCGACAGGGGCAACAGCCCCAGCATTTT. Translating it yields CASRQGQQPQHF. The V and J genes are TRBV6-1 and TRBJ1-5, with 8 bases fitting TRBD1. CDR1 MNHNS and CDR2 SASEGT come from the germline V gene. V shed 8 bases and J 7 bases; nucleotides not matched to a gene: 4. This CDR3 is built from 12 residues.

This clone was detected many times. The CDR3 coding sequence is TGTGCCAGCAAGAGAGGAGCGGGCCCACCCGGGGAGCTGTTTTTT. Translating it yields CASKRGAGPPGELFF. The J gene is TRBJ2-2, the V gene TRBV6-6; D is possibly TRBD2 (6 bases). The CDR3 runs 15 residues. CDR1 MNHNY and CDR2 SVGAGI come from the germline V gene (reference sequence). The ends were cut back, 7 bases at V and 6 bases at J, with 18 bases in the middle.

This chain links TRBV28 with TRBJ1-5; the match to TRBD1 covers 9 bases. Germline V gene lookup returns CDR1 MDHEN and CDR2 SYDVKM. CDR3 length: 14 amino acids. J lost 9 bases, V lost 6 bases, and 9 bases had no gene match. The CDR3 nucleotides read TGTGCCAGCAGGTATACAGGGGGCCATCGGCCCCAGCATTTT. Its translation is CASRYTGGHRPQHF.